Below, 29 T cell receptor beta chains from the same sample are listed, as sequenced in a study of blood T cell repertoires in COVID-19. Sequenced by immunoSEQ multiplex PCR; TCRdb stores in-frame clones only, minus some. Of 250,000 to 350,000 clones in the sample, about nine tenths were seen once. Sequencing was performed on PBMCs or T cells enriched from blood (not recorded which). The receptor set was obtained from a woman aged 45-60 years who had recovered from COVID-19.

CDR3 residues: CATGRGSNQPQHF. The DNA of the CDR3 is TGTGCCACTGGTCGGGGTAGCAATCAGCCCCAGCATTTT. The rearrangement links TRBV2 to TRBJ1-5; no clear D. The V end was cut by 10 bases, the J end by 0 bases, with 10 bases between. The V gene's germline CDR1 is SNHLY and CDR2 FYNNEI. CDR3 length: 13 amino acids.

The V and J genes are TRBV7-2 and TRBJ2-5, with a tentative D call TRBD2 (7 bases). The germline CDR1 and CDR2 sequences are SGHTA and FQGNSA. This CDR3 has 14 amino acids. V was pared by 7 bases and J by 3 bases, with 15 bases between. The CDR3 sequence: CASNRGRAEETQYF. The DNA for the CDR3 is TGTGCCAGCAATAGGGGGAGGGCCGAAGAGACCCAGTACTTC. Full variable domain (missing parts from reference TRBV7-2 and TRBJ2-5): GAGVSQSPSNKVTEKGKDVELRCDPISGHTALYWYRQSLGQGLEFLIYFQGNSAPDKSGLPSDRFSAERTGGSVSTLTIQRTQQEDSAVYLCASNRGRAEETQYFGPGTRLLVL.

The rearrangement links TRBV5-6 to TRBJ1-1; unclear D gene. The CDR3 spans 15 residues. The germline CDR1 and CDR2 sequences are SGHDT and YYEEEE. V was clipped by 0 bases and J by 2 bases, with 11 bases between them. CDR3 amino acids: CASSLEWRGNTEAFF. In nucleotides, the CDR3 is TGTGCCAGCAGCTTGGAATGGCGGGGAAACACTGAAGCTTTCTTT.

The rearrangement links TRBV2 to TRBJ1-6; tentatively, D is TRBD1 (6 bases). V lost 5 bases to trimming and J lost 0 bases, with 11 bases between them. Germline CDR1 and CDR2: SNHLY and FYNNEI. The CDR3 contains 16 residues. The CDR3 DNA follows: TGTGCCAGCAGTAAGGACAGCCGCTCCTATAATTCACCCCTCCACTTT. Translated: CASSKDSRSYNSPLHF.

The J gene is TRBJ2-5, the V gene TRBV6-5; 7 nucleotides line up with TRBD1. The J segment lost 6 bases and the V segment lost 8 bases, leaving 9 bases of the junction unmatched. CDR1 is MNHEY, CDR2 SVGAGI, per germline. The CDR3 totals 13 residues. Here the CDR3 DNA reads TGTGCCAGCCTTGACAGGGTCATGCAGACCCAGTACTTC. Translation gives CASLDRVMQTQYF.

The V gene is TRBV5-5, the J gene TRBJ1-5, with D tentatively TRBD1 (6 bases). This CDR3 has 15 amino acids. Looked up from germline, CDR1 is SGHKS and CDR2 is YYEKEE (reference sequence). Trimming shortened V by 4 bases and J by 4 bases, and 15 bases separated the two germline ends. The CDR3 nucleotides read TGTGCCAGCAGCCCCCGAACAGGGCCAAATCAGCCCCAGCATTTT. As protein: CASSPRTGPNQPQHF. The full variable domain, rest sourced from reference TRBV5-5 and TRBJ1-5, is DAGVTQSPTHLIKTRGQQVTLRCSPISGHKSVSWYQQVLGQGPQFIFQYYEKEERGRGNFPDRFSARQFPNYSSELNVNALLLGDSALYLCASSPRTGPNQPQHFGDGTRLSIL.

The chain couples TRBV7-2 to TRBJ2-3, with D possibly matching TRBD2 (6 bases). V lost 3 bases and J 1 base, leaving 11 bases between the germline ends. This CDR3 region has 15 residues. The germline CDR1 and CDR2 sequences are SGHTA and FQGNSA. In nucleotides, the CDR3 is TGTGCCAGCAGCTTGAGGGGCGGGGGCACAGATACGCAGTATTTT. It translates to CASSLRGGGTDTQYF.

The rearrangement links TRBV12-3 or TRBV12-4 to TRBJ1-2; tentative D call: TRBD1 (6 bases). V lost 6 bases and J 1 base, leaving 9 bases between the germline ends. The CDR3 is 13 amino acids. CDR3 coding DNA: TGTGCCAGCAGACAGGACAGTAACTATGGCTACACCTTC. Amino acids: CASRQDSNYGYTF.

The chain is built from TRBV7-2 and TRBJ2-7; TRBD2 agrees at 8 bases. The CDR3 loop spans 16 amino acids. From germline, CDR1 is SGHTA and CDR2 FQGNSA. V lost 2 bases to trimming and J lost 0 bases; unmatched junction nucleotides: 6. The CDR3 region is CASSLMGLVSSYEQYF. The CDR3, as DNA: TGTGCCAGCAGCTTAATGGGACTAGTGAGCTCCTACGAGCAGTACTTC.

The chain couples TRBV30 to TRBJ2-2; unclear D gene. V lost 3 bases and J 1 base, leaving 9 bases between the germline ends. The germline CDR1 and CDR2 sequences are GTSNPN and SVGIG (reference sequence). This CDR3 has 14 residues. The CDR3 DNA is TGTGCCTGGAGCCAAGTCAGGAACACCGGGGAGCTGTTTTTT. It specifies CAWSQVRNTGELFF.

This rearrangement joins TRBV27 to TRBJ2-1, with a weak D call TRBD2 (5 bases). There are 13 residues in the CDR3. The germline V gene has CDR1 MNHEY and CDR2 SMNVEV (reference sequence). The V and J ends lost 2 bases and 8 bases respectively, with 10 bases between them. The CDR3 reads CASSLIGGDEQFF. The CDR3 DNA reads TGTGCCAGCAGTTTAATAGGAGGAGATGAGCAGTTCTTC.

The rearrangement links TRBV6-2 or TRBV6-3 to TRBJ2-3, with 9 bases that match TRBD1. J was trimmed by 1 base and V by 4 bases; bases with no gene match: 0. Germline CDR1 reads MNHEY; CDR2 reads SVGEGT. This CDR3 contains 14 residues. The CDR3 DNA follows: TGTGCCAGCAGTTGGACAGGGGGCACAGATACGCAGTATTTT. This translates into CASSWTGGTDTQYF.

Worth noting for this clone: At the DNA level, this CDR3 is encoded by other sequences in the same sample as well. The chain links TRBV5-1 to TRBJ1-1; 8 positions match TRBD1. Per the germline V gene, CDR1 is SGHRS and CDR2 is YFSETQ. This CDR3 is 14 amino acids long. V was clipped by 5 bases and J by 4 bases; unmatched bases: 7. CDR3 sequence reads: CASRRQGAITEAFF. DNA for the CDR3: TGCGCCAGCAGAAGGCAGGGGGCGATCACTGAAGCTTTCTTT.

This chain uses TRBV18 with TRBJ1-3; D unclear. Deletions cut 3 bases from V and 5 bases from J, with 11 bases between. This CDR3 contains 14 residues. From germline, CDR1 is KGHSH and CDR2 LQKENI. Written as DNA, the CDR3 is TGTGCCAGCTCACCCTCGGTCATTAGAAACACCATATATTTT. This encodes CASSPSVIRNTIYF.

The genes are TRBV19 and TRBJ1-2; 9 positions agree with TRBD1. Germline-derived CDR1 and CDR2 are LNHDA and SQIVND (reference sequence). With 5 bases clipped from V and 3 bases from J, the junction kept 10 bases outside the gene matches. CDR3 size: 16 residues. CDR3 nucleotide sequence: TGTGCCAGTAGTGGGCCGACAGGGGGTAGGCACTATGGCTACACCTTC. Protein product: CASSGPTGGRHYGYTF.

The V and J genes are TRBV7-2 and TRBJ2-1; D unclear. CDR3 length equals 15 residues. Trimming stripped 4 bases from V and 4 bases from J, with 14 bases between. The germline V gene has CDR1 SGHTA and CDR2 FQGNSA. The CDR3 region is CASSSQRRLYNEQFF. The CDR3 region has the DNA TGTGCCAGCAGCTCCCAGCGTAGACTTTACAATGAGCAGTTCTTC.

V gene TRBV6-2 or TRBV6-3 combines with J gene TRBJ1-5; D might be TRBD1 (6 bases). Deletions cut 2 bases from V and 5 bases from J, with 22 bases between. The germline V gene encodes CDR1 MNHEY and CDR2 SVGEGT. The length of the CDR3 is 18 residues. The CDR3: CASSYPTLKQGIHQPQHF. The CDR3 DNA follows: TGTGCCAGCAGTTACCCAACCCTCAAACAGGGAATCCATCAGCCCCAGCATTTT.

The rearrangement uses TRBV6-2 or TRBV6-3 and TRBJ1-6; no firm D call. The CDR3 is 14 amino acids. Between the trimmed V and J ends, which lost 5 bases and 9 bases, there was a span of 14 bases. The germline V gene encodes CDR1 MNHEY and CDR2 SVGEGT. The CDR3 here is CASSTTPQPSPLHF. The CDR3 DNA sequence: TGTGCCAGCAGTACGACACCCCAGCCTTCACCCCTCCACTTT.

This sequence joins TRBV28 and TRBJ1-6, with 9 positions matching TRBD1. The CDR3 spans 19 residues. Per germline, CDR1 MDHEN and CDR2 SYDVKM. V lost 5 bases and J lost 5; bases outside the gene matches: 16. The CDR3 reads CASSSNRGRPSLDNSPLHF. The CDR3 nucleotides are TGTGCCAGCAGTAGTAACAGGGGGCGGCCGTCTCTTGATAATTCACCCCTCCACTTT.

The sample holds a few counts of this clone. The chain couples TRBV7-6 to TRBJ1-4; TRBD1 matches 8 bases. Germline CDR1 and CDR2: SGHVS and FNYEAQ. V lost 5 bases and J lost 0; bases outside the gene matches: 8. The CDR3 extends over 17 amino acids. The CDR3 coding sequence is TGTGCCAGCAGCCGCGGACAGGGAGGTACAACTAATGAAAAACTGTTTTTT. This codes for CASSRGQGGTTNEKLFF.

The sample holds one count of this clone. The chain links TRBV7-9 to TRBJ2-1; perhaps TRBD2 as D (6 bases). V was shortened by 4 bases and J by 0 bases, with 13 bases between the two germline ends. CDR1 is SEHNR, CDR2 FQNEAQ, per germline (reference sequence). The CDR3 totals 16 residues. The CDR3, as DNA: TGTGCCAGCAGCTACGAACTAGCCGACTCCTACAATGAGCAGTTCTTC. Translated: CASSYELADSYNEQFF.

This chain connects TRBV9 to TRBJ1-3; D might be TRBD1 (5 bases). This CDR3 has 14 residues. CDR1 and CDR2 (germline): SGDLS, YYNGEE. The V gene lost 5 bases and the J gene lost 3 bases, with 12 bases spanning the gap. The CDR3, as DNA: TGTGCCAGCAGTGCCCGGGGGGGTGGAAACACCATATATTTT. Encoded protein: CASSARGGGNTIYF. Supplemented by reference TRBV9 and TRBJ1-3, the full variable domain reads DSGVTQTPKHLITATGQRVTLRCSPRSGDLSVYWYQQSLDQGLQFLIQYYNGEERAKGNILERFSAQQFPDLHSELNLSSLELGDSALYFCASSARGGGNTIYFGEGSWLTVV.

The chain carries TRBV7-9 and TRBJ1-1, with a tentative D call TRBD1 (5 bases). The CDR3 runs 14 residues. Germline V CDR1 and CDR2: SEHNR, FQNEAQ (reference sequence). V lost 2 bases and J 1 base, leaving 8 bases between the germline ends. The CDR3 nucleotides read TGTGCCAGCAGCTTACACGACAGGAACACTGAAGCTTTCTTT. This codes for CASSLHDRNTEAFF.

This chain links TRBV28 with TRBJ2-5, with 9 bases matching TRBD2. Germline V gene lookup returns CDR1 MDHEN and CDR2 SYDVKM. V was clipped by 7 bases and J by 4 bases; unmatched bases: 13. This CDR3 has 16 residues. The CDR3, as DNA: TGTGCCAGCACCCCGACTAGCGGAGAGGGGGGAGAGACCCAGTACTTC. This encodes CASTPTSGEGGETQYF.

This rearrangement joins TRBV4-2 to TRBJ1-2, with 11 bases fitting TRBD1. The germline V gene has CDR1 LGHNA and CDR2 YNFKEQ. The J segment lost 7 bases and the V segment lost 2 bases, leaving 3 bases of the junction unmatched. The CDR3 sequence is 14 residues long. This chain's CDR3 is CASSQRDRGSGYTF. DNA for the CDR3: TGTGCCAGCAGCCAACGGGACAGGGGGTCTGGCTACACCTTC.

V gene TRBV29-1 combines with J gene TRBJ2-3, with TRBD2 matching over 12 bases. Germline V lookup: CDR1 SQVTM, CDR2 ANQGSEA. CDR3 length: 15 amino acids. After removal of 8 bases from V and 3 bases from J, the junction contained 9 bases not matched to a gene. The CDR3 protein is CSPRLAGVATDTQYF. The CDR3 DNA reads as TGCAGCCCGCGACTAGCGGGAGTAGCAACAGATACGCAGTATTTT.

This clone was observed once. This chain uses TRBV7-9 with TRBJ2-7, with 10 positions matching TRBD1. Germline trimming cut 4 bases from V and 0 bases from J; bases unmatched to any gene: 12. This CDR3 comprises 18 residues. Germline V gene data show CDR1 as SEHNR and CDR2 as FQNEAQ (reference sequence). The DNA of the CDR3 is TGTGCCAGCAGCTCAGACAGGGGGCTACCAAACTCCTCCTACGAGCAGTACTTC. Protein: CASSSDRGLPNSSYEQYF.

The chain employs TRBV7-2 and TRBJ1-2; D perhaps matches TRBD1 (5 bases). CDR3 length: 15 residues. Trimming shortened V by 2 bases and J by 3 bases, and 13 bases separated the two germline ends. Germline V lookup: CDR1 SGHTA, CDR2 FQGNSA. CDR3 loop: CASSLRLQGDYGYTF. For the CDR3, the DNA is TGTGCCAGCAGCTTAAGGCTCCAAGGGGACTATGGCTACACCTTC.

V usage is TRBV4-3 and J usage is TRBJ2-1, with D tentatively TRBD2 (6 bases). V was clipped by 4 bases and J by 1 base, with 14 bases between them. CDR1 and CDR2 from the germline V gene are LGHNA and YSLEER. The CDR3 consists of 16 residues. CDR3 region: CASSPVGGVSYNEQFF. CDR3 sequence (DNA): TGCGCCAGCAGCCCCGTAGGAGGGGTGTCCTACAATGAGCAGTTCTTC.